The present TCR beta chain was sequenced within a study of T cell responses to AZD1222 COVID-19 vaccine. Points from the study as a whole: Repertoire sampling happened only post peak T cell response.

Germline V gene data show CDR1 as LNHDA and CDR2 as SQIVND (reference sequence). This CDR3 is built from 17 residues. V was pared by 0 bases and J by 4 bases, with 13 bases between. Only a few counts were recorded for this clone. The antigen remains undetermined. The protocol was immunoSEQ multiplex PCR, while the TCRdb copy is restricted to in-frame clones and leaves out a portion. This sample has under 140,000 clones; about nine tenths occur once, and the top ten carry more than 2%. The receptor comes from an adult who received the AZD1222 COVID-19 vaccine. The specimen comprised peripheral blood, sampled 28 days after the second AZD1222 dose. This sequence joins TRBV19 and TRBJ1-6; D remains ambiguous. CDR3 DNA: TGTGCCAGTAGTATAGAACGGACGGGCCAATATAATTCACCCCTCCACTTT. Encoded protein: CASSIERTGQYNSPLHF.